Each of the 23 T cell receptor beta chains below was sequenced from the same sample in a study of T-cell reconstitution after alpha-beta-depleted transplantation in children. Unique molecular identifiers tagged the TCRbeta library. TCRdb called the PCR reads again in MiXCR, with one record for every CDR3 protein. Of about a million distinct CDR3 sequences in the sample, about 26% are singletons; the top ten hold about 28%. This sample comprised PBMCs, mostly from graft donor cells, obtained 360 days after TCRalphabeta/CD19-depleted stem cell transplant. The source is a boy in the first two years of life who had a stem cell transplant for SCID, so the T cells may come from the graft donor.

V usage is TRBV5-1 and J usage is TRBJ2-7; TRBD2 matches at 7 bases. The CDR3 spans 15 residues. V dropped 5 bases and J dropped 2; count of bases not matched to a gene: 10. Germline-derived CDR1 and CDR2 are SGHRS and YFSETQ. In nucleotides, the CDR3 is TGCGCCAGCAGTAAGTCAGCGGGGAGTCCCTACGAGCAGTACTTC. This translates into CASSKSAGSPYEQYF.

The table lists this clonotype with a few counts. The rearrangement joins TRBV27 to TRBJ2-7; 11 bases match TRBD1. Germline trimming cut 5 bases from V and 3 bases from J; bases unmatched to any gene: 6. CDR3 size: 15 residues. The germline V gene has CDR1 MNHEY and CDR2 SMNVEV (reference sequence). The CDR3: CASSGGGTGGYEQYF. For the CDR3, the DNA is TGTGCCAGCAGTGGAGGTGGGACAGGGGGCTACGAGCAGTACTTC.

The chain joins TRBV6-1 to TRBJ1-1; a weak D match, TRBD1 (6 bases). Trimming pared 7 bases from V and 2 bases from J, leaving 17 bases between. The germline V gene has CDR1 MNHNS and CDR2 SASEGT. The CDR3 is 15 residues long. The CDR3 loop reads CASTPRGHINTEAFF. CDR3 nucleotides: TGTGCCAGCACTCCCCGGGGACACATCAACACTGAAGCTTTCTTT.

The chain employs TRBV4-1 and TRBJ2-1; TRBD1 matches 7 bases. This CDR3 spans 17 amino acids. CDR1 and CDR2 (germline): MGHRA, YSYEKL. With 3 bases clipped from V and 4 bases from J, the junction kept 12 bases outside the gene matches. CDR3 coding DNA: TGCGCCAGCAGCCACCGGACAGGTTTTGGGTATTACAATGAGCAGTTCTTC. This encodes CASSHRTGFGYYNEQFF.

This clonotype showed up just a few times. CDR3 in amino acids: CASRRLAGEQYF. CDR3 nucleotides: TGTGCCAGCAGGAGACTAGCCGGGGAGCAGTACTTC. J is TRBJ2-7 and V is TRBV2; TRBD2 matches 7 bases. V lost 6 bases and J lost 7; bases outside the gene matches: 6. The CDR3 contains 12 residues. Germline V gene lookup returns CDR1 SNHLY and CDR2 FYNNEI.

This clonotype has a handful of counts. The chain recombines TRBV2 with TRBJ1-6; D is ambiguous. Germline-derived CDR1 and CDR2 are SNHLY and FYNNEI. The V end lost 4 bases, the J end lost 0 bases, and 13 bases lay between the germline ends. This CDR3 is 17 amino acids long. The CDR3 protein is CASSGGLPSSYNSPLHF. CDR3 bases: TGTGCCAGCAGTGGCGGGCTCCCGAGCTCCTATAATTCACCCCTCCACTTT.

This clonotype was seen a handful of times. The chain has TRBV27 and TRBJ2-2; D gene unclear. The V gene lost 7 bases and the J gene lost 2 bases, with 14 bases spanning the gap. This CDR3 comprises 15 residues. CDR1 is MNHEY and CDR2 is SMNVEV in the germline V gene (reference sequence). The CDR3 sequence: CASTSGPYNTGELFF. The CDR3 coding sequence is TGTGCCAGCACTTCCGGGCCGTATAACACCGGGGAGCTGTTTTTT.

The chain combines TRBV7-3 with TRBJ2-3; D is perhaps TRBD2 (5 bases). Germline V lookup: CDR1 SGHTA, CDR2 FQGTGA. V was clipped by 5 bases and J by 0 bases, with 12 bases between them. The CDR3 covers 15 residues. CDR3 DNA sequence: TGTGCCAGCAGCCCCGGGGTGACTAGCACAGATACGCAGTATTTT. Translating it yields CASSPGVTSTDTQYF.

The CDR3 protein is CASSLRGQAFDEQYF. Here the CDR3 DNA reads TGTGCCAGCAGCTTACGGGGGCAGGCCTTCGACGAGCAGTACTTC. J is TRBJ2-7 and V is TRBV7-3; perhaps D is TRBD1 or TRBD2 (6 bases each). Trimming pared 2 bases from V and 5 bases from J, leaving 16 bases between. The CDR3 extends over 15 amino acids. Germline CDR1 and CDR2: SGHTA and FQGTGA.

The V and J genes are TRBV7-4 and TRBJ2-2; TRBD2 is a possible D gene (5 bases). CDR1 and CDR2 from the germline V gene are SGHVT and SQSDAQ. The CDR3 is 15 residues long. The V end lost 8 bases, the J end lost 4 bases, and 17 bases lay between the germline ends. CDR3 in amino acids: CASLPGSAPTGELFF. The DNA for the CDR3 is TGTGCCAGCCTCCCGGGATCTGCACCCACCGGGGAGCTGTTTTTT.

This clonotype was seen only a few times. The genes are TRBV6-5 and TRBJ1-1; the D gene is possibly TRBD1 (5 bases). Germline V lookup: CDR1 MNHEY, CDR2 SVGAGI. This CDR3 comprises 14 residues. The V and J ends lost 4 bases and 3 bases respectively, with 12 bases between them. The CDR3 nucleotides are TGTGCCAGCAGTTTGGGGGGAAGCGACACTGAAGCTTTCTTT. It translates to CASSLGGSDTEAFF.

This clonotype came up a few times. The genes are TRBV14 and TRBJ2-5, with D hard to call. V dropped 0 bases and J dropped 7 bases, with 15 bases sitting between them. Germline CDR1 and CDR2: SGHDN and FVKESK. This CDR3 contains 15 residues. The CDR3 is CASSQDLSPRVTQYF. The DNA for the CDR3 is TGTGCCAGCAGCCAAGATCTTAGCCCCCGGGTGACCCAGTACTTC.

This clonotype was picked up a small number of times. This chain links TRBV5-1 with TRBJ2-1; 8 nucleotides match TRBD2. CDR1 and CDR2 from the germline V gene are SGHRS and YFSETQ. CDR3 size: 16 residues. Trimming cost V 1 base and J 9 bases; bases outside gene matches: 12. CDR3: CASSLLSGGASGEQFF. DNA of the CDR3: TGCGCCAGCAGCTTGCTATCGGGGGGGGCGAGCGGTGAGCAGTTCTTC.

CDR3 sequence: CSARDTHLAMSSYNEQFF. CDR3 sequence (DNA): TGCAGTGCTAGAGATACCCACCTAGCGATGAGCTCCTACAATGAGCAGTTCTTC. V gene TRBV20-1 combines with J gene TRBJ2-1, with a possible D match to TRBD2 (6 bases). From germline, CDR1 is DFQATT and CDR2 SNEGSKA (reference sequence). Between the trimmed V and J ends, which lost 0 bases and 0 bases, there was a span of 18 bases. The CDR3 runs 18 residues.

This sequence joins TRBV6-2 or TRBV6-3 and TRBJ2-7; tentatively, D is TRBD2 (6 bases). CDR3 length: 15 amino acids. Trimming removed 2 bases from V and 2 bases from J, with 13 bases in between. The germline gives CDR1 MNHEY, CDR2 SVGEGT. DNA of the CDR3: TGTGCCAGCAGTTACGAGGGACTTATAACCTACGAGCAGTACTTC. It yields the protein CASSYEGLITYEQYF.

The chain recombines TRBV27 with TRBJ2-7; TRBD1 aligns across 9 bases. The CDR3 is 14 residues long. V was clipped by 3 bases and J by 5 bases; unmatched bases: 5. CDR1 MNHEY and CDR2 SMNVEV come from the germline V gene (reference sequence). The CDR3 DNA reads as TGTGCCAGCAGTTTTGGGACAGGGTCCAACGAGCAGTACTTC. It translates to CASSFGTGSNEQYF.

The genes are TRBV15 and TRBJ2-5, with a weak D call TRBD1 (6 bases). Germline lookup yields CDR1 LNHNV and CDR2 YYDKDF (reference sequence). This CDR3 contains 16 residues. Trimming pared 4 bases from V and 5 bases from J, leaving 20 bases between. This CDR3 reads CATSKEQGTEGETQYF. Here the CDR3 DNA reads TGTGCCACCAGCAAGGAACAGGGCACCGAAGGGGAGACCCAGTACTTC.

This clonotype turned up a few times. The chain employs TRBV20-1 and TRBJ2-7; a weak D match, TRBD2 (6 bases). Trimming removed 2 bases at V and 3 bases at J, with 17 bases between. The CDR3 has 15 residues. CDR1 and CDR2 (germline): DFQATT, SNEGSKA (reference sequence). As DNA, the CDR3 is TGCAGTGCTAGAATGGGGGGACCCCGAATCTACGAGCAGTACTTC. This encodes CSARMGGPRIYEQYF.

V usage is TRBV20-1 and J usage is TRBJ2-5, with D perhaps TRBD2 (6 bases). Germline V lookup: CDR1 DFQATT, CDR2 SNEGSKA (reference sequence). Trimming stripped 5 bases from V and 3 bases from J, with 16 bases between. The CDR3 sequence is 14 residues long. The CDR3 sequence: CSAPLDGGEETQYF. CDR3 in DNA: TGCAGTGCTCCTCTCGACGGGGGTGAAGAGACCCAGTACTTC.

This chain connects TRBV5-1 to TRBJ2-1; TRBD2 might be the D (7 bases). The CDR3 loop spans 14 amino acids. The V gene's germline CDR1 is SGHRS and CDR2 YFSETQ. V shed 2 bases and J shed 8 bases, with 14 bases lying between them. This CDR3 is CASSFEGGPDEQFF. CDR3 sequence (DNA): TGCGCCAGCAGCTTCGAGGGGGGGCCGGATGAGCAGTTCTTC.

In DNA form, the CDR3 reads TGCGCCAGCAGCTTGGGGGACTTATCGAGCTACGAGCAGTACTTC. Its translation: CASSLGDLSSYEQYF. The chain carries TRBV5-1 and TRBJ2-7; a possible D gene is TRBD2 (6 bases). Germline V gene data show CDR1 as SGHRS and CDR2 as YFSETQ. The germline V and J ends were trimmed by 0 bases and 3 bases, with 13 bases remaining between them. This CDR3 has 15 residues.

This chain uses TRBV7-9 with TRBJ2-5; D is perhaps TRBD1 or TRBD2 (5 bases each). The V gene's germline CDR1 is SEHNR and CDR2 FQNEAQ (reference sequence). Trimming shortened V by 0 bases and J by 4 bases, and 12 bases separated the two germline ends. CDR3 length: 15 amino acids. The CDR3, as DNA: TGTGCCAGCAGCTTAGCCGTCAGGGAGAGAGAGACCCAGTACTTC. Its translation is CASSLAVRERETQYF.

The rearrangement uses TRBV11-2 and TRBJ2-6; weak D call: TRBD1 (6 bases). This CDR3 is 20 amino acids long. CDR1 and CDR2 (germline): SGHAT, FQNNGV. Trimming took 1 base from V and 0 from J, leaving 19 bases between them. The CDR3 loop is CASSLVPGDGFLSGANVLTF. CDR3 DNA: TGTGCCAGCAGCTTAGTCCCAGGGGACGGATTTCTCTCTGGGGCCAACGTCCTGACTTTC.